This paragraph covers one T cell receptor (beta chain) sequence. The junction differs from germline at one of its ends, possibly a read error. This sample was included in a study of blood T cell repertoires in COVID-19. Turning to the study itself: Acute-phase and convalescent COVID-19 samples originated in the United States, Italy and Spain.

In terms of age and location, participants ranged from about 18 to 100 years and lived in approximately 26 US areas. The study recruited exposed participants who had met a COVID-19 case within 2 weeks before entry. Germline assignment: CDR1 SGHRS and CDR2 YFSETQ. The CDR3 length is 14 residues. Original handling: Reference gene primer amplification yielded estimated nucleated cell counts. Assay used: immunoSEQ multiplex PCR; TCRdb lists only in-frame clones, some missing. The DNA gave D and trimming, while V, J and clone size come from that table. The sample gives fewer than 250,000 clones, around 82% of which show up once; roughly 4.8% is in the top ten.

This chain connects TRBV5-1 to TRBJ1-1; TRBD1 agrees at 8 bases. Material: PBMCs or T cells enriched from blood (not recorded which). The sequence was collected from a woman in her forties or fifties who had been exposed to COVID-19. In DNA form, the CDR3 reads TGCGCCAGCAGCTTGCAGGGGGCGAACGCTGAAGCTTTCTTT. Its translation: CASSLQGANAEAFF.